Sequencing of this TCR beta chain was carried out in a study of blood T cell repertoires in COVID-19. This clone was detected only once. The data were produced by immunoSEQ multiplex PCR, yet TCRdb's version contains in-frame clones alone and is incomplete. The sample yields 150,000 to 200,000 clones, about 88% seen once. CDR1 MRHNA and CDR2 SNTAGT come from the germline V gene. The length of the CDR3 is 15 residues. Trimming shortened V by 2 bases and J by 0 bases, and 8 bases separated the two germline ends. The chain is built from TRBV6-4 and TRBJ2-1; D is possibly TRBD1 (5 bases). The specimen sequenced was peripheral blood. The TCR was taken from a woman older than 75 in a cohort sampled during active or convalescent COVID-19. CDR3 sequence reads: CASSDQGLSYNEQFF. The CDR3 nucleotides are TGTGCCAGCAGTGACCAGGGTCTCTCCTACAATGAGCAGTTCTTC.